This T cell receptor beta chain was observed in a study of blood T cell repertoires in COVID-19. Study-level background: From the United States, Italy and Spain came samples of acute and convalescent COVID-19. T cells, B-cell-depleted T cells, or PBMCs supplied cDNA or gDNA.

Original analysis: Researchers report that nucleated cell counts were estimated from reference gene primer amplification. TCRdb's copy holds only in-frame clones and misses some; the assay was immunoSEQ multiplex PCR. V and J calls and clone size are copied from that table; D and trimming were computed from the DNA. Of 15,000 to 20,000 clones in the sample, over 80% were seen once. Material: peripheral blood. The sequence was collected from a human donor in a cohort sampled during active COVID-19.

CDR3 residues: CASSLVGQGAQPQHF. CDR3 bases: TGTGCCAGCAGTTTGGTTGGGCAGGGGGCCCAGCCCCAGCATTTT. V usage is TRBV27 and J usage is TRBJ1-5; 8 bases agree with TRBD1. This CDR3 is built from 15 residues. Germline CDR1 is MNHEY and CDR2 is SMNVEV (reference sequence). V gave up 3 bases and J gave up 7 bases; unmatched junction bases: 8.